This TCR beta chain was retrieved from a study of blood T cell repertoires in COVID-19. On the study more broadly: The origin of the acute and convalescent COVID-19 samples was the United States, Italy and Spain.

Authors' analysis steps: Amplification of reference gene primers provided the estimated nucleated cell counts. Produced via immunoSEQ multiplex PCR; TCRdb's table is partial and in-frame only. V, J and clone size are those of that table, while D and trimming were read from the DNA. The repertoire holds fewer than 75,000 clones, with about 88% as singletons. V was pared by 4 bases and J by 2 bases, with 6 bases of the junction left unmatched. Germline V lookup: CDR1 SGHNT, CDR2 YYREEE (reference sequence). CDR3 length: 15 amino acids. Sequencing was done on a sample of peripheral blood. The chain employs TRBV5-4 and TRBJ2-7; TRBD2 aligns across 10 bases. This TCR came from a man aged 65 to 85 with acute or convalescent COVID-19. The DNA for the CDR3 is TGTGCCAGCAGCCTCGGACTAGCGGACACCTACGAGCAGTACTTC. Translation: CASSLGLADTYEQYF.